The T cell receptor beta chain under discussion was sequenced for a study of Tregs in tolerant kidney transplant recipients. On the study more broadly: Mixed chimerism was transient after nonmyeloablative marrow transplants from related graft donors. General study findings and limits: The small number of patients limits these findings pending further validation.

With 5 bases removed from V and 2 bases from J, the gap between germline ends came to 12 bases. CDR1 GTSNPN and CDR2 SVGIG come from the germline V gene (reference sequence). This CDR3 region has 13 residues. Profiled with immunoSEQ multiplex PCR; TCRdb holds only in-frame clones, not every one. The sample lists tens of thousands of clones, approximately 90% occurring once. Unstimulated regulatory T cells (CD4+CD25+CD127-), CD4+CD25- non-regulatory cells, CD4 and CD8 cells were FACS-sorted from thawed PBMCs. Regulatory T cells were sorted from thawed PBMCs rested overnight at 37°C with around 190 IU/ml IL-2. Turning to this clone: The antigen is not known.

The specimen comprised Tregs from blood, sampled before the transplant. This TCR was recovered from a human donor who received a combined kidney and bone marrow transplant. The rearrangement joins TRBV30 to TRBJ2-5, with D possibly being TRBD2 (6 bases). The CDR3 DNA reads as TGTGCCTGGGAGGGGACTTCTCAAGAGACCCAGTACTTC. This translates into CAWEGTSQETQYF.